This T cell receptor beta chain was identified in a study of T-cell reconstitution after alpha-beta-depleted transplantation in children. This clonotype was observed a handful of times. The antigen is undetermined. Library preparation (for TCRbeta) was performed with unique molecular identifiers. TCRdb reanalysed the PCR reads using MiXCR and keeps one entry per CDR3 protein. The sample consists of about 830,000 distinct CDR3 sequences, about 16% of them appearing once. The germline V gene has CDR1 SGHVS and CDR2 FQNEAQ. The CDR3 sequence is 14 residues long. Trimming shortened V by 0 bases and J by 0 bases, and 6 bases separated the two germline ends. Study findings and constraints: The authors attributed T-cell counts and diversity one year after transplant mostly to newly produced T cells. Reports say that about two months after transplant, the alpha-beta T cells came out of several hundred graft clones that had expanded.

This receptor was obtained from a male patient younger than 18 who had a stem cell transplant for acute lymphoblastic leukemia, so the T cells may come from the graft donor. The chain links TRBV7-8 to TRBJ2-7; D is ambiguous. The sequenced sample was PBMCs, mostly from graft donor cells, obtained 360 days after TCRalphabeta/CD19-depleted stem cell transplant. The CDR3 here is CASSLAPDSYEQYF. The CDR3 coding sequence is TGTGCCAGCAGCTTAGCCCCTGACTCCTACGAGCAGTACTTC. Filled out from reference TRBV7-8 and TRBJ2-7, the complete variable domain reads GAGVSQSPRYKVAKRGQDVALRCDPISGHVSLFWYQQALGQGPEFLTYFQNEAQLDKSGLPSDRFFAERPEGSVSTLKIQRTQQEDSAVYLCASSLAPDSYEQYFGPGTRLTVT.